This T cell receptor beta chain was identified during a study of cytotoxic CD8 clonotypes in ibrutinib-treated CLL. Measured with immunoSEQ multiplex PCR; TCRdb has only the in-frame clones, and not every one. The data show tens of thousands of clones, roughly 57% seen once. Note on this clone: Its antigen is not identified.

Study observations and caveats: Clonality went higher at ibrutinib response and then dropped back toward baseline at progression.

The sequence was obtained from a human donor with chronic lymphocytic leukemia. The source was PBMCs, collected before ibrutinib treatment.

DNA of the CDR3: TGTGCCAGCAGCTTAGGTGGCAAACAAGAGACCCAGTACTTC. It is translated as CASSLGGKQETQYF. The chain joins TRBV7-9 to TRBJ2-5, with D uncertain. The germline V gene encodes CDR1 SEHNR and CDR2 FQNEAQ (reference sequence). V was clipped by 1 base and J by 2 bases, with 8 bases between them. The length of the CDR3 is 14 residues. The whole variable domain, remainder taken from reference TRBV7-9 and TRBJ2-5, is DTGVSQNPRHKITKRGQNVTFRCDPISEHNRLYWYRQTLGQGPEFLTYFQNEAQLEKSRLLSDRFSAERPKGSFSTLEIQRTEQGDSAMYLCASSLGGKQETQYFGPGTRLLVL.